What follows are 18 T cell receptor beta chains derived from one specimen sequenced in a study of CD8+ T cells in alopecia areata. After isolation, RNA underwent reverse transcription to generate cDNA as the sequencing template. This table comes from immunoSEQ multiplex PCR, and its TCRdb copy is limited to in-frame clones, with some not included. This sample has some 110,000 clones and no singletons, with about 20% in the ten largest. The sequencing sample was made of lesional skin. The receptors stem from a C3H/HeJ mouse with alopecia areata. The mouse strain carries the MHC haplotype H2-k.

This clone appeared many times. All gene names here are mouse names. Sequencing ends 4 residues short of the CDR3 end; the germline J gene provides the rest. This sequence joins TRBV14 and TRBJ2-1, with TRBD1 matching 7 bases. The ends lost 4 bases at V and 1 base at J; junction bases unmatched: 2. The CDR3 extends over 14 amino acids. Germline CDR1 reads SGHDT; CDR2 reads FRDEAV. CDR3 bases read: TGTGCCAGCAGTCCACAGGGGAACTATGCT. This translates into CASSPQGNYA. The CDR3 as a whole reads CASSPQGNYAEQFF.

This clone was found a few times. The gene symbols are mouse symbols. The read ends 4 residues early relative to the CDR3; the germline J gene fills the gap. This chain links TRBV1 with TRBJ2-7; no definite D call. Trimming took 0 bases from V and 0 from J, leaving 9 bases between them. CDR1 and CDR2 (germline): NSQYPW, LRSPGD (reference sequence). This CDR3 has 15 amino acids. The CDR3 sequence: CTCSADSWNSYEQYF. The DNA read from the CDR3 is TGCACCTGCAGTGCAGATAGCTGGAACTCCTAT. The full variable domain, completed using reference TRBV1 and TRBJ2-7, is VTLLEQNPRWRLVPRGQAVNLRCILKNSQYPWMSWYQQDLQKQLQWLFTLRSPGDKEVKSLPGADYLATRVTDTELRLQVANMSQGRTLYCTCSADSWNSYEQYFGPGTRLTVL.

This clone came up a few times. All gene names here are mouse names. The read ends 4 residues before the CDR3 terminus; that terminus is restored from the germline J gene. The gene calls are TRBV16 and TRBJ2-3; unclear D gene. The V gene's germline CDR1 is SGHSA and CDR2 FRNQAP. With 3 bases removed from V and 0 bases from J, the gap between germline ends came to 16 bases. There are 17 residues in the CDR3. CDR3 residues: CASSFSLLPSSAETLYF. CDR3 DNA, as far as it was read: TGTGCAAGCAGCTTCTCCCTACTCCCCTCTAGTGCAGAA. Filled out from reference TRBV16 and TRBJ2-3, the complete variable domain reads NAGVIQTPRHKVTGKGQEATLWCEPISGHSAVFWYRQTIVQGLEFLTYFRNQAPIDDSGMPKERFSAQMPNQSHSTLKIQSTQPQDSAVYLCASSFSLLPSSAETLYFGSGTRLTVL.

At least ten counts were recorded for this clone. Mouse gene names and germline throughout. The read terminates 4 residues before the CDR3 end, so the remaining end is supplied by the germline J gene. This sequence joins TRBV13-3 and TRBJ2-1; perhaps TRBD1 as D (6 bases). CDR1 is NNHDY and CDR2 is SYVADS in the germline V gene. The CDR3 runs to 13 residues. The CDR3 here is CASSTGKGAEQFF. CDR3 bases read: TGTGCCAGCAGTACAGGGAAGGGCGCT.

As regards this clone: Mouse names are used for the genes. Sequencing ends 4 residues short of the CDR3 end; the germline J gene provides the rest. The rearrangement links TRBV19 to TRBJ2-2; D is unresolved. CDR1 and CDR2 from the germline V gene are FNHDT and SITEND (reference sequence). The germline V and J ends were trimmed by 1 base and 1 base, with 8 bases remaining between them. This CDR3 spans 15 amino acids. CDR3 DNA (partial): TGTGCCAGCAGTATATTAGCAGTAAACACCGGG. It is translated as CASSILAVNTG. The full CDR3 protein is CASSILAVNTGQLYF.

A remark on this clone: Gene labels here are mouse ones. The CDR3 region is CTCSADIRDTYEQYF. The CDR3 DNA, read in part, is TGCACCTGCAGTGCAGATATTCGGGACACCTAT. The rearrangement uses TRBV1 and TRBJ2-7; D may be TRBD1 (6 bases). The sequenced fragment ends 4 residues before the CDR3 boundary, so the rest is inferred from the germline J gene. Germline lookup yields CDR1 NSQYPW and CDR2 LRSPGD (reference sequence). Trimming removed 0 bases at V and 2 bases at J, with 11 bases between. The CDR3 sequence is 15 residues long.

For this clone: The DNA translation disagrees with the TCRdb protein at residue 7, so the protein in this description comes from the DNA. The gene names given are mouse names. Coverage ceases 3 residues before the CDR3 finishes, and the germline J gene fills in the end. The chain carries TRBV16 and TRBJ1-6; D unresolved. TRBJ1-6 is an open reading frame, and its role is uncertain. The CDR3 is 10 amino acids. Per germline, CDR1 SGHSA and CDR2 FRNQAP. CDR3: CASSRLPLYF. CDR3 DNA (partial): TGTGCAAGCAGCCGACTGCCC.

In regard to this clone: The gene names given are mouse names. The missing CDR3 end, 4 residues past where the read stops, is filled in from the germline J gene. The chain couples TRBV19 to TRBJ2-7; tentative D call: TRBD1 (5 bases). Trimming removed 3 bases from V and 0 bases from J, with 13 bases in between. Germline V gene data show CDR1 as FNHDT and CDR2 as SITEND (reference sequence). The CDR3 is 15 amino acids. The CDR3: CASSTSDSSSYEQYF. Partial CDR3 DNA: TGTGCCAGCAGTACCTCCGACAGCAGCTCCTAT. Variable domain in full (rest from reference TRBV19 and TRBJ2-7): GGIITQTPKFLIGQEGQKLTLKCQQNFNHDTMYWYRQDSGKGLRLIYYSITENDLQKGDLSEGYDASREKKSSFSLTVTSAQKNEMAVFLCASSTSDSSSYEQYFGPGTRLTVL.

Regarding this clone: The genes and germline here are from mouse. The read halts 4 residues ahead of the CDR3 end, with the missing end drawn from the germline J gene. The gene calls are TRBV13-3 and TRBJ2-5; possible D gene TRBD2, 5 bases. Trimming cost V 2 bases and J 3 bases, with 10 bases left between them. Germline V lookup: CDR1 NNHDY, CDR2 SYVADS. This CDR3 contains 14 residues. The CDR3 spells CASSEGLGQDTQYF. Incomplete CDR3 DNA: TGTGCCAGCAGTGAAGGTCTGGGACAAGAC.

Turning to this clone: Gene names refer to mouse genes. The read ends 4 residues shy of where the CDR3 ends; the end is completed using the germline J gene. The chain carries TRBV19 and TRBJ1-2, with 9 bases matching TRBD1. The CDR3 is made up of 14 amino acids. With 1 base clipped from V and 3 bases from J, the junction kept 1 base outside the gene matches. From germline, CDR1 is FNHDT and CDR2 SITEND (reference sequence). The CDR3 is CASSIRQGDSDYTF. CDR3 DNA (partial): TGTGCCAGCAGTATACGACAGGGGGACTCC.

This clone was counted a few times. Any gene name here is a mouse gene name. The missing CDR3 end, 4 residues past where the read stops, is filled in from the germline J gene. The rearrangement links TRBV13-3 to TRBJ2-2; D might be TRBD2 (5 bases). Trimming took 0 bases from V and 0 from J, leaving 12 bases between them. Germline CDR1 and CDR2: NNHDY and SYVADS. The CDR3 contains 17 residues. The CDR3 DNA, read in part, is TGTGCCAGCAGTGATGCAGTTCCTGGGTCAAACACCGGG. Its translation is CASSDAVPGSNTG. The complete CDR3 protein is CASSDAVPGSNTGQLYF.

This clone was observed a handful of times. Mouse gene names apply. The CDR3 region is CASSLHRGRGSDYTF. The DNA read from the CDR3 is TGTGCCAGCAGTCTACACAGGGGGCGCGGCTCC. The rearrangement uses TRBV13-3 and TRBJ1-2; 9 nucleotides align to TRBD1. The read stops 4 residues short of the end of the CDR3; the missing end is completed from the germline J gene. Trimming cost V 4 bases and J 4 bases; bases outside gene matches: 8. CDR3 length: 15 amino acids. Germline V gives CDR1 NNHDY, CDR2 SYVADS.

This clone was counted a few times. The gene symbols are mouse symbols. The read ends 4 residues early relative to the CDR3; the germline J gene fills the gap. This rearrangement joins TRBV13-3 to TRBJ2-1, with D maybe TRBD1 (6 bases). Trimming cost V 6 bases and J 0 bases, with 10 bases left between them. The CDR3 runs to 14 residues. Looked up from germline, CDR1 is NNHDY and CDR2 is SYVADS. CDR3 DNA (partial): TGTGCCAGCACCTTCAGGGGTAACTATGCT. Protein sequence: CASTFRGNYA. The whole CDR3 protein reads CASTFRGNYAEQFF.

A word on this clone: Gene names and germline match the mouse. The read is 4 residues too short to cover the CDR3 end, so that end is filled in from the germline J gene. V is TRBV13-3 and J is TRBJ2-3; TRBD2 matches 9 bases. J lost 2 bases, V lost 0 bases, and 7 bases had no gene match. The CDR3 runs to 17 residues. Per the germline V gene, CDR1 is NNHDY and CDR2 is SYVADS. The sequenced part of the CDR3 DNA is TGTGCCAGCAGTGATGCTGCCTGGGGGGGTCATGCAGAA. Protein sequence: CASSDAAWGGHAE. The CDR3, in full, reads CASSDAAWGGHAETLYF.

This clone showed up many times. Gene names denote mouse genes. Sequencing ends 4 residues short of the CDR3 end; the germline J gene provides the rest. The chain combines TRBV13-3 with TRBJ2-1, with 10 positions matching TRBD2. The trim removed 2 bases at V and 5 bases at J, leaving 4 bases unmatched. Looked up from germline, CDR1 is NNHDY and CDR2 is SYVADS. This CDR3 has 15 residues. CDR3 DNA (partial): TGTGCCAGCAGTGAGCCCGGGACTGGGGATGCT. It codes for CASSEPGTGDA. The whole CDR3 sequence is CASSEPGTGDAEQFF.

On this clone: All gene names here are mouse names. The CDR3 end lies 4 residues beyond the end of the read and is filled in from the germline J gene. The V gene is TRBV19, the J gene TRBJ2-7, with 12 bases fitting TRBD2. CDR3 length: 15 amino acids. Germline V gene data show CDR1 as FNHDT and CDR2 as SITEND (reference sequence). The sequenced CDR3 bases are TGTGCCAGCAGCGCGCTCCGGGACTGGGGGGAT. Its protein is CASSALRDWGD. Given in full, the CDR3 is CASSALRDWGDEQYF.

This clone has at least ten counts. Gene and germline names: mouse. From the germline J gene comes the end of the CDR3, since the read stops 4 residues before it. The genes are TRBV13-3 and TRBJ2-3, with a weak D call TRBD1 (5 bases). Trimming took 1 base from V and 4 from J, leaving 7 bases between them. The CDR3 consists of 13 residues. Per germline, CDR1 NNHDY and CDR2 SYVADS. This chain's CDR3 is CASSDPGSETLYF. CDR3 DNA (partial): TGTGCCAGCAGTGATCCAGGGTCAGAA.

Of note for this clone: Genes and germline come from the mouse. The DNA ends 4 residues before the CDR3 does, and the rest of the CDR3 is filled in from the germline J gene. This sequence joins TRBV13-3 and TRBJ2-7; a weak D match, TRBD2 (6 bases). This CDR3 comprises 15 residues. Trimming shortened V by 2 bases and J by 0 bases, and 12 bases separated the two germline ends. Germline loops: CDR1 NNHDY, CDR2 SYVADS. CDR3 bases read: TGTGCCAGCAGTGAGACTGGTTCGAGCTCCTAT. Protein product: CASSETGSSSY. The CDR3 in full is CASSETGSSSYEQYF.